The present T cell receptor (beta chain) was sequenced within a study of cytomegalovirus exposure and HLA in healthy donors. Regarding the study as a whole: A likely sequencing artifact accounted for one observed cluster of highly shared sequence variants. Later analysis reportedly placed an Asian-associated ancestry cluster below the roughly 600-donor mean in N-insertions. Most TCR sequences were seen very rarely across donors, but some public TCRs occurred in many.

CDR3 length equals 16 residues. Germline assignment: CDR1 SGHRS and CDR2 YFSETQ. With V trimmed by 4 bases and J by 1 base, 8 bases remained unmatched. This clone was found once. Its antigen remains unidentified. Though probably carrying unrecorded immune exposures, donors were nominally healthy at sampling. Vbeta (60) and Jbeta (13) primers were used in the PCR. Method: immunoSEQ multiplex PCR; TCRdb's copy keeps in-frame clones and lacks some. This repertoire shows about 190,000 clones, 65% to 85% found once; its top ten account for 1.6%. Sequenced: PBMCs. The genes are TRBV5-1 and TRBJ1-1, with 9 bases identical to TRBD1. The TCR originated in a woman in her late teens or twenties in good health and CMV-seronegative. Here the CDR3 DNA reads TGCGCCAGCAGCGTTACAGGGGGCACGACGAACACTGAAGCTTTCTTT. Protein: CASSVTGGTTNTEAFF. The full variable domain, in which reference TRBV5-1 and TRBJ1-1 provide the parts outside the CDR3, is KAGVTQTPRYLIKTRGQQVTLSCSPISGHRSVSWYQQTPGQGLQFLFEYFSETQRNKGNFPGRFSGRQFSNSRSEMNVSTLELGDSALYLCASSVTGGTTNTEAFFGQGTRLTVV.